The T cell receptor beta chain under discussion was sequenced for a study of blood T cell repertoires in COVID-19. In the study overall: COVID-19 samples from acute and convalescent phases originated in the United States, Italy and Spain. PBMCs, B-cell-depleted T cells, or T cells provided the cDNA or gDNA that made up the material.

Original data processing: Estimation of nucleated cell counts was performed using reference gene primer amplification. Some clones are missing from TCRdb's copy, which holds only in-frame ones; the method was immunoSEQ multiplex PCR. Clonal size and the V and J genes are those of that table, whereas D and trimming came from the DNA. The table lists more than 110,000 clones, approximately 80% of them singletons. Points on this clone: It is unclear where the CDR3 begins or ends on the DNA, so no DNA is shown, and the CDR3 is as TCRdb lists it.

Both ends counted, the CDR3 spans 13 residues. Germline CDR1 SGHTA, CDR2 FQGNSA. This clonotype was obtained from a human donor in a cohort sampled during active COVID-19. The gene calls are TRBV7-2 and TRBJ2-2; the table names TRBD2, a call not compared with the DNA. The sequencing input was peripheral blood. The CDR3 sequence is CASTAFGAGELFF.